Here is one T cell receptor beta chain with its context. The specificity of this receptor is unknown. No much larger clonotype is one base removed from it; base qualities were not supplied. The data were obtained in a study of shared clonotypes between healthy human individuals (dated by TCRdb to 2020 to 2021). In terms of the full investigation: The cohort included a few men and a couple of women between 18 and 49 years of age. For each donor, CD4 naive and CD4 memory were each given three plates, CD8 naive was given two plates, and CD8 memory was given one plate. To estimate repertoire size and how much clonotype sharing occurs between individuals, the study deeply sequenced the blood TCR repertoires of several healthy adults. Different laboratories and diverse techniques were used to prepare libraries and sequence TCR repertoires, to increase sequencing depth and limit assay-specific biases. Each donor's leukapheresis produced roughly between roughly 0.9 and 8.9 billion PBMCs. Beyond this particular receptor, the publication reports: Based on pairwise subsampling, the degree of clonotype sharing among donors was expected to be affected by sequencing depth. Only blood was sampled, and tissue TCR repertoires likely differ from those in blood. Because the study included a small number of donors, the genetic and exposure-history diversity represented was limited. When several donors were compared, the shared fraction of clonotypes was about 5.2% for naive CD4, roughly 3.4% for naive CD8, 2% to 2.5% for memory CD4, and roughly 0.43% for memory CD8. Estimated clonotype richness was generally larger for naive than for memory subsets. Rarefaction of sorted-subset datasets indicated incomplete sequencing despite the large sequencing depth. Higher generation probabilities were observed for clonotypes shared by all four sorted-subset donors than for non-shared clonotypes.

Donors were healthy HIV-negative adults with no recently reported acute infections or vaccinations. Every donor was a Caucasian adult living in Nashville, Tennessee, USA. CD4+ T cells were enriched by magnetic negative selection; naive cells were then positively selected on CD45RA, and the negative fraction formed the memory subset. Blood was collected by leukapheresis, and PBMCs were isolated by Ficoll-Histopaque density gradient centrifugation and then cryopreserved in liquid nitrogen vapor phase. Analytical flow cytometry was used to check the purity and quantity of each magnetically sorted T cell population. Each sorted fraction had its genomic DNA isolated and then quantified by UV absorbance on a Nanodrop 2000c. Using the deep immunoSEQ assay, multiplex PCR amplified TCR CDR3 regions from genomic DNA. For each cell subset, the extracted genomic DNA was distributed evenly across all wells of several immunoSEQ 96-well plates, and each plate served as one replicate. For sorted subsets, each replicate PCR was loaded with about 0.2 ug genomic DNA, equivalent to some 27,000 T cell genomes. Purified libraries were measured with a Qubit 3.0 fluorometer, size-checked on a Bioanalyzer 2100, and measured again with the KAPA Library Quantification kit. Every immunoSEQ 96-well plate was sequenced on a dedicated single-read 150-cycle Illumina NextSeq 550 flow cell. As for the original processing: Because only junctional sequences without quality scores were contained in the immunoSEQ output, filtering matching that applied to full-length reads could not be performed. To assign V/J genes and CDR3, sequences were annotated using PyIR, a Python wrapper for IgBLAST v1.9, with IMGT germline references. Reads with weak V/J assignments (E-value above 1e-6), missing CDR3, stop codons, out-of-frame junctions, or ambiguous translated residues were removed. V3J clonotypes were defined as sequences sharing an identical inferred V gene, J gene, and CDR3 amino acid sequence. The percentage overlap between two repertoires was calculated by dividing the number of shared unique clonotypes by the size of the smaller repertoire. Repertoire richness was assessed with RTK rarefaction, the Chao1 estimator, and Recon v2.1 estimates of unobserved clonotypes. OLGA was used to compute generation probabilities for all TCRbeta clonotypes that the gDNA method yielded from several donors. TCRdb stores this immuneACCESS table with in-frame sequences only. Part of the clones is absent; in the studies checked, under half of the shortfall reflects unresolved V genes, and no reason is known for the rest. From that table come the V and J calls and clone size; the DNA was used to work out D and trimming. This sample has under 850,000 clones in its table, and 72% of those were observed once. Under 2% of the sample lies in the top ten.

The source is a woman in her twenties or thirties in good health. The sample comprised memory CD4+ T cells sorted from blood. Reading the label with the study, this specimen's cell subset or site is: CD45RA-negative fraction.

The encoded CDR3 is CASSSRAGTNTEAFF. The nucleotides read TGTGCCAGCAGCTCTAGGGCGGGGACAAACACTGAAGCTTTCTTT. Recombination joined TRBV5-4 with TRBJ1-1, with a weak D call of TRBD1 (6 bases match). Taken from cysteine to phenylalanine, the CDR3 has 15 residues. Here the CDR3 DNA is all that survives: 45 bases in frame from base 1. CDR1 SGHNT and CDR2 YYREEE were looked up in the germline V gene (reference sequence). V is reduced by 3 bases and J by 2 bases, leaving a spacing of 14 bases between them.